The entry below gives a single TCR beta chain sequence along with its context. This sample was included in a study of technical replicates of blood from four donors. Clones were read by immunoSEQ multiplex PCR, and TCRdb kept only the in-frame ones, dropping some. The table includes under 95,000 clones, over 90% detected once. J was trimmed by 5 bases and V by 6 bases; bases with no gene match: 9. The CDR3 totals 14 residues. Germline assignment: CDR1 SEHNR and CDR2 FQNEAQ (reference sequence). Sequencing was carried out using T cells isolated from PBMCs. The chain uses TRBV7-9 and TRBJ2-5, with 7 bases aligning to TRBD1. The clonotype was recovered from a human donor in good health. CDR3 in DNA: TGTGCCAGCAGACCGACAGGGTCGGGGGAGACCCAGTACTTC. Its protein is CASRPTGSGETQYF.